At least ten counts were recorded for the clone carrying this T cell receptor (beta chain). The antigen remains unidentified. Deletions cut 0 bases from V and 6 bases from J, with 16 bases between. Germline assignment: CDR1 LGHNA and CDR2 YSLEER. The CDR3 runs to 16 residues. The data belong to a study of identical twins. Regarding the study as a whole: Cross-sectional statistical analysis, not tracking of the same donors, underpinned the conclusions. Because invariant MAIT and iNKT cells could be present, zero-insertion analyses could be partly confounded. Out-of-frame alpha sequences common to twins were enriched for low generation probability. Beta out-of-frame twin sharing showed a weaker excess.

One entry per CDR3 protein, called by TCRdb with MiXCR from the 5' RACE reads. The sample lists roughly 710,000 distinct CDR3 sequences, over 5% seen once, with roughly 2% in the top ten. Specimen: naive T cells sorted from blood. The sequence was obtained from a man aged 18-30 years in good health. This sequence joins TRBV4-3 and TRBJ2-3, with D maybe TRBD2 (5 bases). CDR3 bases: TGCGCCAGCAGCCAAGATAGGATGGGCTCGGGGGATACGCAGTATTTT. Encoded protein: CASSQDRMGSGDTQYF.